These 10 T cell receptor beta chains originate from one sample sequenced in a study of breast tumors, draining lymph nodes, adjacent tissues. Axillary draining lymph nodes of breast cancer patients supplied the node samples. TCRdb reanalysed the multiplex PCR reads using MiXCR and keeps one entry per CDR3 protein. The data hold 130,000 or so distinct CDR3 sequences, with 21% observed a single time. What was sequenced was axillary lymph node tissue. These receptors all come from a female donor with breast cancer. Some clones in this sample may be carry-over from other donors' samples.

This clonotype was found many times. The chain carries TRBV24-1 and TRBJ1-2; D remains unclear. Germline-derived CDR1 and CDR2 are KGHDR and SFDVKD. CDR3 length: 14 amino acids. Between the trimmed V and J ends, which lost 3 bases and 8 bases, there was a span of 15 bases. CDR3 nucleotides: TGTGCCACCAGTGATCTCGACGGGGAGGAGGGCTACACCTTC. It translates to CATSDLDGEEGYTF.

This clonotype was counted ten times or more. The chain employs TRBV7-8 and TRBJ1-3, with D hard to call. In germline, CDR1 is SGHVS, CDR2 FQNEAQ. CDR3 size: 14 residues. The V end was cut by 1 base, the J end by 4 bases, with 8 bases between. CDR3 bases: TGTGCCAGCAGCTTAGTAATAGGCGGAAACACCATATATTTT. Translating it yields CASSLVIGGNTIYF. Full variable domain (missing parts from reference TRBV7-8 and TRBJ1-3): GAGVSQSPRYKVAKRGQDVALRCDPISGHVSLFWYQQALGQGPEFLTYFQNEAQLDKSGLPSDRFFAERPEGSVSTLKIQRTQQEDSAVYLCASSLVIGGNTIYFGEGSWLTVV.

Comment on this clonotype: A much larger clone lies one base from this, so it may be a read error. The CDR3: CACSTGTGTYEQYF. The CDR3 DNA is TGTGCCTGCAGTACCGGGACGGGAACCTACGAGCAGTACTTC. This chain connects TRBV6-1 to TRBJ2-7; tentatively, D is TRBD1 or TRBD2 (5 bases each). The CDR3 has 14 residues. The V gene's germline CDR1 is MNHNS and CDR2 SASEGT.

The table lists this clonotype with a few counts. The chain links TRBV6-2 or TRBV6-3 to TRBJ2-1; D gene unclear. Deletions cut 7 bases from V and 4 bases from J, with 23 bases between. From germline, CDR1 is MNHEY and CDR2 SVGEGT. This CDR3 is built from 17 residues. The chain's CDR3 is CASTPHSRPPRYNEQFF. The CDR3 DNA reads as TGTGCCAGCACCCCTCATTCTCGACCTCCTAGATACAATGAGCAGTTCTTC.

Of note for this clonotype: This may stem from a read error, because a much larger clone lies one nucleotide away. The gene calls are TRBV7-3 and TRBJ2-5; D may be TRBD1 or TRBD2 (7 bases each). Germline V CDR1 and CDR2: SGHTA, FQGTGA. V was clipped by 7 bases and J by 5 bases, with 17 bases between them. CDR3 length: 14 amino acids. This CDR3 reads CASIQGGGLETQYF. CDR3 DNA: TGTGCCAGCATCCAGGGGGGGGGCCTGGAGACCCAGTACTTC.

For this clonotype: One junction end does not reproduce the germline sequence, and a read error may be involved. The V and J genes are TRBV4-2 and TRBJ1-4; TRBD1 might be the D (5 bases). This CDR3 is built from 16 residues. CDR1 is LGHNA, CDR2 YNFKEQ, per germline. CDR3 DNA sequence: TGTGCCAGCAACCAAAATGTTAGACAGACTAATGAAAAACTGTTTTTT. This codes for CASNQNVRQTNEKLFF.

In this sample, this clonotype turned up many times. The chain couples TRBV7-8 to TRBJ1-5; D remains ambiguous. Germline V gene data show CDR1 as SGHVS and CDR2 as FQNEAQ. CDR3 size: 15 residues. Trimming stripped 5 bases from V and 2 bases from J, with 13 bases between. The CDR3 spells CASSPDFSGNQPQHF. The DNA of the CDR3 is TGTGCCAGCAGCCCCGACTTCTCCGGCAATCAGCCCCAGCATTTT.

This clonotype was detected only a few times. V gene TRBV28 combines with J gene TRBJ2-3, with 8 bases lining up with TRBD2. This CDR3 is 20 amino acids long. Germline V CDR1 and CDR2: MDHEN, SYDVKM. Germline trimming cut 5 bases from V and 2 bases from J; bases unmatched to any gene: 21. CDR3 nucleotides: TGTGCCAGCAGTGGGGCGGGGCTAGCGGGCCGAGGCGGGAACACAGATACGCAGTATTTT. It is translated as CASSGAGLAGRGGNTDTQYF.

This clonotype was detected many times. J is TRBJ2-5 and V is TRBV5-1; maybe TRBD1 (6 bases). Germline lookup yields CDR1 SGHRS and CDR2 YFSETQ. The CDR3 contains 14 residues. The germline V and J ends were trimmed by 0 bases and 5 bases, with 11 bases remaining between them. The CDR3 DNA reads TGCGCCAGCAGCTTGGCAGGGGCGAGTGAGACCCAGTACTTC. It specifies CASSLAGASETQYF.

Note on this clonotype: A read error may be the cause here, since a much bigger clone is one base away. The chain uses TRBV28 and TRBJ2-5, with D possibly matching TRBD1 (6 bases). Germline V CDR1 and CDR2: MDHEN, SYDVKM. This CDR3 region has 14 residues. The CDR3 DNA is TGTGCCAGCAGTTACCTACAGGGCAGACAGACCCGGTACTTC. It yields the protein CASSYLQGRQTRYF.